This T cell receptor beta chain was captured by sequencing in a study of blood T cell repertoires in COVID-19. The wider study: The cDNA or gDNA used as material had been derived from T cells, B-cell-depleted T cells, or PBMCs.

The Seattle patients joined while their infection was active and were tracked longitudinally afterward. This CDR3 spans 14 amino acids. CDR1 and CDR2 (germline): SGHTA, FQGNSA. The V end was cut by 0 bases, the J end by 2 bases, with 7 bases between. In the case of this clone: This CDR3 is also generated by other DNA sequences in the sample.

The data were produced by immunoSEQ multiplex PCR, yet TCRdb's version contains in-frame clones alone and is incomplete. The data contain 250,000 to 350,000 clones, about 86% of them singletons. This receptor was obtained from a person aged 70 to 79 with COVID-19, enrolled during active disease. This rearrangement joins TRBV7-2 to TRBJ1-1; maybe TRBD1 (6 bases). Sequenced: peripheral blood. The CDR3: CASSLARGNTEAFF. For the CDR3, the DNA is TGTGCCAGCAGCTTAGCCAGGGGCAACACTGAAGCTTTCTTT.